Below, 23 T cell receptor beta chains from the same sample are listed, as sequenced in a study of CD8+ T cells in alopecia areata. Treatment given: oral pan-JAK inhibitor, 5-10 mg twice daily. RNA, once extracted, was reverse transcribed into cDNA for use as the sequencing template. TCRdb keeps only in-frame clones here, not all; method: immunoSEQ multiplex PCR. The sample has 150,000 to 200,000 clones; 64% are singletons. Sequencing was performed on CD4+ T cells sorted from blood, taken around week 50, from a patient treated with tofacitinib. Source of these receptors: a human donor with alopecia areata.

This chain uses TRBV5-6 with TRBJ2-4, with D uncertain. In germline, CDR1 is SGHDT, CDR2 YYEEEE. Trimming took off 3 bases at V and 5 bases at J, with 6 bases between the two ends. The length of the CDR3 is 12 residues. CDR3 protein: CASSYYENIQYF. The CDR3 nucleotides read TGTGCCAGCAGCTACTATGAAAACATTCAGTACTTC.

The rearrangement uses TRBV29-1 and TRBJ2-7, with TRBD1 matching 7 bases. V trimming: 1 base; J trimming: 8 bases; junction bases outside the gene matches: 5. From germline, CDR1 is SQVTM and CDR2 ANQGSEA. This CDR3 is 12 amino acids long. The CDR3 bases are TGCAGCGTTGAAGTGAGGGGGCGCAAGCAGTACTTC. This sequence encodes CSVEVRGRKQYF.

This clone was counted a few times. This sequence joins TRBV9 and TRBJ1-1, with D perhaps TRBD1 (6 bases). Trimming cost V 2 bases and J 2 bases, with 7 bases left between them. Germline V gives CDR1 SGDLS, CDR2 YYNGEE. The CDR3 runs 13 residues. CDR3 protein: CASSVDSNTEAFF. In nucleotides, the CDR3 is TGTGCCAGCAGCGTGGACAGTAACACTGAAGCTTTCTTT.

V gene TRBV7-8 combines with J gene TRBJ2-7, with D tentatively TRBD1 or TRBD2 (5 bases each). The CDR3 is 15 amino acids. Germline CDR1 reads SGHVS; CDR2 reads FQNEAQ. V lost 6 bases to trimming and J lost 1 base, with 16 bases between them. CDR3: CASRQSGTGSYEQYF. Written as DNA, the CDR3 is TGTGCCAGCAGACAGTCCGGGACGGGTTCCTACGAGCAGTACTTC.

The chain joins TRBV7-3 to TRBJ2-3; D may match TRBD1 or TRBD2 (5 bases each). The V gene lost 5 bases and the J gene lost 1 base, with 13 bases spanning the gap. Germline V gene lookup returns CDR1 SGHTA and CDR2 FQGTGA. The CDR3 runs to 15 residues. The CDR3 bases are TGTGCCAGCAGCCCTTGGGACGGGCGCACAGATACGCAGTATTTT. Its protein product is CASSPWDGRTDTQYF. Looking up the rest from reference TRBV7-3 and TRBJ2-3 gives the full variable domain: GAGVSQTPSNKVTEKGKYVELRCDPISGHTALYWYRQSLGQGPEFLIYFQGTGAADDSGLPNDRFFAVRPEGSVSTLKIQRTERGDSAVYLCASSPWDGRTDTQYFGPGTRLTVL.

The CDR3 coding sequence is TGTGCCAGCAGCCATGGACTAGCAAGTGAGCAGTTCTTC. Amino acids: CASSHGLASEQFF. The chain uses TRBV9 and TRBJ2-1, with 8 bases matching TRBD2. The CDR3 extends over 13 amino acids. Germline CDR1 reads SGDLS; CDR2 reads YYNGEE. Trimming took 4 bases from V and 9 from J; bases not matched to a gene: 6.

The chain links TRBV29-1 to TRBJ2-3; D gene unclear. The CDR3 runs to 13 residues. In germline, CDR1 is SQVTM, CDR2 ANQGSEA. V gave up 4 bases and J gave up 2 bases, with 10 bases separating them. CDR3 loop: CSVAPRYTDTQYF. DNA of the CDR3: TGCAGCGTTGCCCCCAGATACACAGATACGCAGTATTTT.

The chain links TRBV29-1 to TRBJ2-5, with D possibly matching TRBD2 (5 bases). Germline V gives CDR1 SQVTM, CDR2 ANQGSEA. The CDR3 covers 15 residues. Deletions cut 3 bases from V and 2 bases from J, with 16 bases between. As DNA, the CDR3 is TGCAGCGTTGAGCGGGCGATAAAGCTACAAGAGACCCAGTACTTC. It specifies CSVERAIKLQETQYF.

Details on this clone: A read error may produce the germline difference seen at one junction end. The V gene is TRBV2, the J gene TRBJ1-5, with 7 bases that match TRBD1. This CDR3 is 13 amino acids long. Per the germline V gene, CDR1 is SNHLY and CDR2 is FYNNEI. CDR3 nucleotides: TGTGCCAGCAGGGAAGACAGGGACCAGCCCCAGCATTTT. Translation: CASREDRDQPQHF.

V is TRBV11-2 and J is TRBJ2-3; D is possibly TRBD2 (6 bases). Germline values: CDR1 SGHAT, CDR2 FQNNGV. V was trimmed by 2 bases and J by 2 bases, leaving 20 bases between them. This CDR3 has 18 amino acids. CDR3 sequence reads: CASSLTRGGTRYTDTQYF. The DNA for the CDR3 is TGTGCCAGCAGCTTAACACGAGGCGGGACGCGGTACACAGATACGCAGTATTTT.

The chain carries TRBV10-3 and TRBJ2-2, with D perhaps TRBD2 (6 bases). The germline gives CDR1 ENHRY, CDR2 SYGVKD. The CDR3 is made up of 15 amino acids. V lost 9 bases and J 0 bases, leaving 14 bases between the germline ends. Here the CDR3 reads CAIPRGGSNTGELFF. The DNA of the CDR3 is TGTGCCATACCTCGTGGGGGGTCGAACACCGGGGAGCTGTTTTTT.

This chain uses TRBV29-1 with TRBJ2-3; 10 nucleotides match TRBD1. Looked up from germline, CDR1 is SQVTM and CDR2 is ANQGSEA. The CDR3 is made up of 15 amino acids. Trimming removed 4 bases from V and 4 bases from J; junction bases left unmatched: 8. Here the CDR3 reads CSVGGRDRGADTQYF. The DNA of the CDR3 is TGCAGCGTTGGAGGAAGGGACAGGGGTGCAGATACGCAGTATTTT.

This chain links TRBV6-6 with TRBJ2-4; the D is unclear. V dropped 6 bases and J dropped 6 bases, with 18 bases sitting between them. In germline, CDR1 is MNHNY, CDR2 SVGAGI (reference sequence). The CDR3 covers 15 residues. The CDR3 DNA follows: TGTGCCAGCAGCGGGTTGGTGTGGGTCGGAAACATTCAGTACTTC. Translated, it gives CASSGLVWVGNIQYF.

The gene calls are TRBV6-5 and TRBJ2-1, with 8 bases identical to TRBD1. The trim removed 5 bases at V and 0 bases at J, leaving 3 bases unmatched. Germline lookup yields CDR1 MNHEY and CDR2 SVGAGI. The CDR3 consists of 15 residues. The CDR3 bases are TGTGCCAGCAGTAGGGACAGGAGCTCCTACAATGAGCAGTTCTTC. It specifies CASSRDRSSYNEQFF.

The chain recombines TRBV7-2 with TRBJ2-5; D is unclear. V lost 3 bases, J lost 2 bases, and 7 bases lay in between. Germline V CDR1 and CDR2: SGHTA, FQGNSA. CDR3 length equals 13 residues. The CDR3, as DNA: TGTGCCAGCAGCTTGTCCAGACAAGAGACCCAGTACTTC. Translation: CASSLSRQETQYF.

The chain is built from TRBV11-3 and TRBJ1-1; the D is unclear. The V gene's germline CDR1 is SGHNT and CDR2 YENEEA. V lost 0 bases and J 1 base, leaving 3 bases between the germline ends. The CDR3 has 13 residues. CDR3 in amino acids: CASSLEENTEAFF. In nucleotides, the CDR3 is TGTGCCAGCAGCTTAGAGGAGAACACTGAAGCTTTCTTT.

This chain joins TRBV29-1 and TRBJ1-1; TRBD1 might be the D (5 bases). Trimming took off 2 bases at V and 4 bases at J, with 23 bases between the two ends. CDR1 is SQVTM, CDR2 ANQGSEA, per germline. This CDR3 has 17 residues. The CDR3 DNA reads as TGCAGCGTTGAATATGGGCAGGGACCCCCAACGAGCACTGAAGCTTTCTTT. Its protein product is CSVEYGQGPPTSTEAFF. Complete variable domain (other parts from reference TRBV29-1 and TRBJ1-1): SAVISQKPSRDICQRGTSLTIQCQVDSQVTMMFWYRQQPGQSLTLIATANQGSEATYESGFVIDKFPISRPNLTFSTLTVSNMSPEDSSIYLCSVEYGQGPPTSTEAFFGQGTRLTVV.

V is TRBV29-1 and J is TRBJ2-7, with TRBD2 matching over 7 bases. In germline, CDR1 is SQVTM, CDR2 ANQGSEA. The J segment lost 6 bases and the V segment lost 7 bases, leaving 12 bases of the junction unmatched. The length of the CDR3 is 13 residues. The CDR3 DNA reads TGCAGCGGAACCTCCTGGGGGGGTTCCGAGCAGTACTTC. It yields the protein CSGTSWGGSEQYF.

This clone appeared a few times. This sequence joins TRBV5-1 and TRBJ2-3, with D possibly TRBD2 on 6 matching bases. The CDR3 sequence is 15 residues long. With 1 base removed from V and 5 bases from J, the gap between germline ends came to 14 bases. Germline-derived CDR1 and CDR2 are SGHRS and YFSETQ. The DNA of the CDR3 is TGCGCCAGCAGCTTGAGAGGGGTGGAGGGAGATACGCAGTATTTT. Its translation: CASSLRGVEGDTQYF.

The genes are TRBV29-1 and TRBJ2-6; D remains unclear. With 3 bases removed from V and 1 base from J, the gap between germline ends came to 10 bases. In germline, CDR1 is SQVTM, CDR2 ANQGSEA. This CDR3 region has 15 residues. The CDR3 bases are TGCAGCGTTGAGAGTAGTGGATCTGGGGCCAACGTCCTGACTTTC. Its translation: CSVESSGSGANVLTF.

Worth noting for this clone: Other DNA sequences of this sample code for an identical CDR3. The chain has TRBV29-1 and TRBJ1-4; D ambiguous. Trimming took 4 bases from V and 5 from J, leaving 8 bases between them. Germline V gene data show CDR1 as SQVTM and CDR2 as ANQGSEA. The CDR3 totals 12 residues. CDR3 nucleotide sequence: TGCAGCGTTGTGGGAGGCAATGAAAAACTGTTTTTT. Translating it yields CSVVGGNEKLFF.

In this sample, this clone turned up a few times. The genes are TRBV2 and TRBJ2-3, with D possibly TRBD1 on 5 matching bases. Germline lookup yields CDR1 SNHLY and CDR2 FYNNEI. The V and J ends lost 3 bases and 5 bases respectively, with 9 bases between them. This CDR3 is built from 13 residues. This CDR3 reads CASSDRVVDTQYF. The CDR3 nucleotides read TGTGCCAGCAGTGACAGGGTCGTAGATACGCAGTATTTT. The full variable domain, rest sourced from reference TRBV2 and TRBJ2-3, is EPEVTQTPSHQVTQMGQEVILRCVPISNHLYFYWYRQILGQKVEFLVSFYNNEISEKSEIFDDQFSVERPDGSNFTLKIRSTKLEDSAMYFCASSDRVVDTQYFGPGTRLTVL.

This chain joins TRBV29-1 and TRBJ1-1, with D hard to call. Germline loops: CDR1 SQVTM, CDR2 ANQGSEA. This CDR3 has 11 residues. Between the trimmed V and J ends, which lost 7 bases and 7 bases, there was a span of 13 bases. Written as DNA, the CDR3 is TGCAGCGACAGAGTGACAATTGAAGCTTTCTTT. Translation gives CSDRVTIEAFF.